This T cell receptor (beta chain) was retrieved from a study of T-cell memory formation after mild COVID-19. Study findings and constraints: For second-wave clones that peaked at day 37, SARS-CoV-2 specificity went unverified. Clones shrinking between day 15 and 85 showed a balanced CD4/CD8 split, and those that grew later tilted toward CD4+. Contracting CD8+ clones were enriched in EMRA, CD4+ mainly in CM and EM.

This clonotype was seen repeatedly, ten times or more. What it recognizes is unknown. Germline loops: CDR1 SNHLY, CDR2 FYNNEI. After removal of 2 bases from V and 7 bases from J, the junction contained 9 bases not matched to a gene. CDR3 length: 16 residues. MiXCR, applied by TCRdb to the 5' RACE reads, yields one record per CDR3 protein. This table holds approximately 400,000 distinct CDR3 sequences, about a sixth found once. The chain couples TRBV2 to TRBJ2-3, with TRBD2 matching over 10 bases. The origin of this receptor is a man between 18 and 29 years old who had mild COVID-19 (a few samples of this study predate the infection). Cell type and time point are not known. The sample taken for sequencing was PBMCs or a T cell subset sorted from them (not recorded which). In nucleotides, the CDR3 is TGTGCCAGCAGTGAATCCCCCAGCGGGGGGGCGTATACGCAGTATTTT. It translates to CASSESPSGGAYTQYF.